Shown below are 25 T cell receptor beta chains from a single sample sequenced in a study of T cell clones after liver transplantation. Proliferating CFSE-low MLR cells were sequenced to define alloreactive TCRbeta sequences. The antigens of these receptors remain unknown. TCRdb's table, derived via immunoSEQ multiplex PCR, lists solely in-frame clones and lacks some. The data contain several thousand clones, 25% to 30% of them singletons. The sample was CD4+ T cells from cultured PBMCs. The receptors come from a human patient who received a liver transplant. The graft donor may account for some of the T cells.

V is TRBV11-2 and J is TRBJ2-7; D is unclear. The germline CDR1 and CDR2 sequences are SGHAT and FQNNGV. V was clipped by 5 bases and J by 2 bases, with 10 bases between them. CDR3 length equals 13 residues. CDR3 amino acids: CASSTLRAYEQYF. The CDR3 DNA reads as TGTGCCAGCAGCACCCTCCGGGCCTACGAGCAGTACTTC.

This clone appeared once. The CDR3 nucleotides are TGTGCCTGGACTGTTGAGCGTCATAGGAAGACCTATGGCTACACCTTC. The encoded protein is CAWTVERHRKTYGYTF. The rearrangement joins TRBV30 to TRBJ1-2; D unclear. The CDR3 runs to 16 residues. Between the trimmed V and J ends, which lost 4 bases and 4 bases, there was a span of 22 bases. Germline values: CDR1 GTSNPN, CDR2 SVGIG (reference sequence).

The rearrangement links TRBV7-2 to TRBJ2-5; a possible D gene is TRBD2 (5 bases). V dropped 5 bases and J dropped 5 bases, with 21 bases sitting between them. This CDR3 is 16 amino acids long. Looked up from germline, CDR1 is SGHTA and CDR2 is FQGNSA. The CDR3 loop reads CASSGYWETSSETQYF. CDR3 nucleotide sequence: TGTGCCAGCAGCGGTTACTGGGAAACCTCTAGCGAGACCCAGTACTTC.

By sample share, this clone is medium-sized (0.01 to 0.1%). CDR3 nucleotide sequence: TGCGCCAGCAGCTTGGGACTAGCGGGGTACAATGAGCAGTTCTTC. Amino acid sequence: CASSLGLAGYNEQFF. The gene calls are TRBV5-1 and TRBJ2-1, with 11 nucleotides matching TRBD2. The CDR3 loop spans 15 amino acids. With V trimmed by 0 bases and J by 4 bases, 0 bases remained unmatched. CDR1 SGHRS and CDR2 YFSETQ come from the germline V gene.

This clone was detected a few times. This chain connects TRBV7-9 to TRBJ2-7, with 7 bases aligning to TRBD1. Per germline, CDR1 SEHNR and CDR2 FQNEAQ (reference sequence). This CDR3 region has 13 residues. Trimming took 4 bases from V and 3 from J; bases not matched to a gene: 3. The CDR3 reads CASSSDRFYEQYF. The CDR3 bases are TGTGCCAGCAGCTCGGACAGGTTCTACGAGCAGTACTTC.

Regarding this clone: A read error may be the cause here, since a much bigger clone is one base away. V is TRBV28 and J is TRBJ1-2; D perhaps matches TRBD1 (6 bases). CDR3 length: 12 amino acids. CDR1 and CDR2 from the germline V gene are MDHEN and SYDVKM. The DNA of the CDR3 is TGTGCCAGCATTTTAAGGGGGTATGGCTACACCTTC. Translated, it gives CASILRGYGYTF.

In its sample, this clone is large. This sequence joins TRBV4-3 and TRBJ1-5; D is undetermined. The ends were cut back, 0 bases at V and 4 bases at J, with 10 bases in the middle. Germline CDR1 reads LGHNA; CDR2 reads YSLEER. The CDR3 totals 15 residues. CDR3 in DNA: TGCGCCAGCAGCCAAGAATTCCGCGGGAATCAGCCCCAGCATTTT. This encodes CASSQEFRGNQPQHF.

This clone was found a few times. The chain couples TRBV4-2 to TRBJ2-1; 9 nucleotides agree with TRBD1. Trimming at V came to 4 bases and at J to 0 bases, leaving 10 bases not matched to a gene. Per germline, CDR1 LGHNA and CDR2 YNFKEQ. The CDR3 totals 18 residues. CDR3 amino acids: CASSRRDRAASSYNEQFF. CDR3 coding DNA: TGTGCCAGCAGCCGAAGGGACAGGGCGGCTAGCTCCTACAATGAGCAGTTCTTC.

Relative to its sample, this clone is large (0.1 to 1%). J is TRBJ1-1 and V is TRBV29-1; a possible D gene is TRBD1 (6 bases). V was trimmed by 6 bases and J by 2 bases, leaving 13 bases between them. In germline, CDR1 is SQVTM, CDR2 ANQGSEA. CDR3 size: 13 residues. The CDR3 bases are TGCAGCGTCGAACGACAGGCCAACACTGAAGCTTTCTTT. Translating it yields CSVERQANTEAFF.

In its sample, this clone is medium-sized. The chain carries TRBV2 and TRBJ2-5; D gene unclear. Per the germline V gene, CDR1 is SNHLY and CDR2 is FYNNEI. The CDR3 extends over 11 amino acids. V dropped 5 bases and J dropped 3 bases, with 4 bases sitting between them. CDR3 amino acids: CASSTKETQYF. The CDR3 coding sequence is TGTGCCAGCAGTACCAAAGAGACCCAGTACTTC. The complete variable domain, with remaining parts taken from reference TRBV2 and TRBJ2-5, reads EPEVTQTPSHQVTQMGQEVILRCVPISNHLYFYWYRQILGQKVEFLVSFYNNEISEKSEIFDDQFSVERPDGSNFTLKIRSTKLEDSAMYFCASSTKETQYFGPGTRLLVL.

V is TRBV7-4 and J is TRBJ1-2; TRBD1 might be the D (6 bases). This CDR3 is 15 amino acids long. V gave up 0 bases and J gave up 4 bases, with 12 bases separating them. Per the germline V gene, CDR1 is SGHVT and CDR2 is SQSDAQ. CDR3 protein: CASSLAWNRVYGYTF. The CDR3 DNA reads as TGTGCCAGCAGCTTAGCCTGGAACAGGGTCTATGGCTACACCTTC.

CDR3 nucleotide sequence: TGTGCCAGCAGCTTAGCGAGCGGTGGCTACACCTTC. Protein sequence: CASSLASGGYTF. V is TRBV7-8 and J is TRBJ1-2; no definite D call. The CDR3 has 12 residues. V was pared by 0 bases and J by 7 bases, with 6 bases between. CDR1 SGHVS and CDR2 FQNEAQ come from the germline V gene.

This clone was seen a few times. Here the CDR3 DNA reads TGCAGCACGACAGGGTTGGGGGGTAGCGCAGATACGCAGTATTTT. It codes for CSTTGLGGSADTQYF. The chain uses TRBV29-1 and TRBJ2-3, with D maybe TRBD1 (7 bases). This CDR3 has 15 amino acids. CDR1 SQVTM and CDR2 ANQGSEA come from the germline V gene. V was pared by 8 bases and J by 4 bases, with 22 bases between.

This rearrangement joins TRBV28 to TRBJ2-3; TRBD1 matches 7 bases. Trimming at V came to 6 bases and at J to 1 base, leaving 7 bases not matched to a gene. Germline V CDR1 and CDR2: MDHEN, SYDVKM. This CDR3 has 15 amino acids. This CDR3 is CASSPQGLGTDTQYF. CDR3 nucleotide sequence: TGTGCCAGCAGCCCACAGGGGTTGGGCACAGATACGCAGTATTTT.

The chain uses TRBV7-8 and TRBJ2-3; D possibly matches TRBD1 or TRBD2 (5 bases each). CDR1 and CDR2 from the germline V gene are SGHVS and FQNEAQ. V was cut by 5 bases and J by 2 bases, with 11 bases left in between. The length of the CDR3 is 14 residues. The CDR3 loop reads CASSRRGTTDTQYF. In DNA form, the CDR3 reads TGTGCCAGCAGCCGCAGAGGGACCACAGATACGCAGTATTTT.

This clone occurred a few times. DNA of the CDR3: TGTGCCAGCAGCTTAGTATCGGGGGCGTGGGGCTACACCTTC. Amino acid sequence: CASSLVSGAWGYTF. This sequence joins TRBV7-6 and TRBJ1-2; D is perhaps TRBD1 (6 bases). Trimming removed 1 base at V and 8 bases at J, with 14 bases between. This CDR3 is 14 amino acids long. Per germline, CDR1 SGHVS and CDR2 FNYEAQ.

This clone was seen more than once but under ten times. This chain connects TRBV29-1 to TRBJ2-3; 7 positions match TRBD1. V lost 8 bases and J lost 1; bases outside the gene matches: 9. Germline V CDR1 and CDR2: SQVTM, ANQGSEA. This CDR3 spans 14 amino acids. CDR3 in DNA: TGCAGCTATGTCCGGGACAGCCGCACAGATACGCAGTATTTT. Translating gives CSYVRDSRTDTQYF.

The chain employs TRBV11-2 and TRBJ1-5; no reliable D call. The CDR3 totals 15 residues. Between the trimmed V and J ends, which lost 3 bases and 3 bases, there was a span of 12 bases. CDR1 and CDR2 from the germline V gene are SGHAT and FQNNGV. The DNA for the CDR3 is TGTGCCAGCAGCTTTTCCCCAGGCCCCAATCAGCCCCAGCATTTT. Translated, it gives CASSFSPGPNQPQHF.

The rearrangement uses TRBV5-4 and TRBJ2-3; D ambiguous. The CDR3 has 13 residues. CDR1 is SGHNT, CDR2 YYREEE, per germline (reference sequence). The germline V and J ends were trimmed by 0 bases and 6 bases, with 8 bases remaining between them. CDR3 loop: CASSLVAGDTQYF. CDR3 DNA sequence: TGTGCCAGCAGCTTGGTGGCAGGCGATACGCAGTATTTT.

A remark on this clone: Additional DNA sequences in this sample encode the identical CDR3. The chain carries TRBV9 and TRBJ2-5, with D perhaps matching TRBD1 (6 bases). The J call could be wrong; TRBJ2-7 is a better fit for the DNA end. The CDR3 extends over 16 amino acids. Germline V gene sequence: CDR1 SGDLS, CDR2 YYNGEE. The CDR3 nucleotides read TGTGCCAGCAGCGTAGGATCTGGGGGCAAAGGTTCCGAGCAGTACTTC. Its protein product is CASSVGSGGKGSEQYF.

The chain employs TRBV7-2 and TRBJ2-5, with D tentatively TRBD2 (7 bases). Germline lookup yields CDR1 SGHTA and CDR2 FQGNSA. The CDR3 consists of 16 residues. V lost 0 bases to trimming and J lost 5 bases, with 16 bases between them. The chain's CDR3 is CASSLASAGAGETQYF. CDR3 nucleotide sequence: TGTGCCAGCAGCTTAGCGTCTGCGGGGGCAGGGGAGACCCAGTACTTC.

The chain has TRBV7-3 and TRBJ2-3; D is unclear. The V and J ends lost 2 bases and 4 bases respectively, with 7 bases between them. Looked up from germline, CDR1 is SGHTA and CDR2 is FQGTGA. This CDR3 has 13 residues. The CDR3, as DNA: TGTGCCAGCAGCTTACAACACGCAGATACGCAGTATTTT. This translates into CASSLQHADTQYF.

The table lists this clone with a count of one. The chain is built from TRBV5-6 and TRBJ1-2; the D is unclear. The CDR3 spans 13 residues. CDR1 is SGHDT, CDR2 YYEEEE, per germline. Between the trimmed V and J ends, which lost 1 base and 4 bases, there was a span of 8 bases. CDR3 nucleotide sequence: TGTGCCAGCAGCTTGAATAGGGCCTATGGCTACACCTTC. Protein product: CASSLNRAYGYTF.

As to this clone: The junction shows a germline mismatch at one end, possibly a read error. The CDR3 spells CASSQTGGETQYF. As DNA, the CDR3 is TGCGCCAGCAGCCAAACAGGGGGAGAGACCCAGTACTTC. This chain uses TRBV5-4 with TRBJ2-5; 8 bases map to TRBD1. Per the germline V gene, CDR1 is SGHNT and CDR2 is YYREEE (reference sequence). The CDR3 extends over 13 amino acids.

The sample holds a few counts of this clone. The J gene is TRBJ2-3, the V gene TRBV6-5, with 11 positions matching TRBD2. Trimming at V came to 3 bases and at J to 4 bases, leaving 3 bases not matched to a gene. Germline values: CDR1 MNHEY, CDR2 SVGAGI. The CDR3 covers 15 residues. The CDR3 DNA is TGTGCCAGCAGTTATAGCGGGAGGGCCGCAGATACGCAGTATTTT. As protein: CASSYSGRAADTQYF.